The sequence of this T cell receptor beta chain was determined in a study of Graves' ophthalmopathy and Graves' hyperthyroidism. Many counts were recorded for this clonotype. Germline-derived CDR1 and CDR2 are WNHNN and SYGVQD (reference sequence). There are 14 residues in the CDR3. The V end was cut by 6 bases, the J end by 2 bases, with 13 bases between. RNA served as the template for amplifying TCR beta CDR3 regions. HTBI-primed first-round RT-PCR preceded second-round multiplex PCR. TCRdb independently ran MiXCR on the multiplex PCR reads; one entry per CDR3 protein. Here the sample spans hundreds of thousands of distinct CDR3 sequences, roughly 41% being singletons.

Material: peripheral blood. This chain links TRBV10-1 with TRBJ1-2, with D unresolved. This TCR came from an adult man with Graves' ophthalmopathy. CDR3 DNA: TGCGCCAGCAGGGACCGACGAAGGAACTATGGCTACACCTTC. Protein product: CASRDRRRNYGYTF.